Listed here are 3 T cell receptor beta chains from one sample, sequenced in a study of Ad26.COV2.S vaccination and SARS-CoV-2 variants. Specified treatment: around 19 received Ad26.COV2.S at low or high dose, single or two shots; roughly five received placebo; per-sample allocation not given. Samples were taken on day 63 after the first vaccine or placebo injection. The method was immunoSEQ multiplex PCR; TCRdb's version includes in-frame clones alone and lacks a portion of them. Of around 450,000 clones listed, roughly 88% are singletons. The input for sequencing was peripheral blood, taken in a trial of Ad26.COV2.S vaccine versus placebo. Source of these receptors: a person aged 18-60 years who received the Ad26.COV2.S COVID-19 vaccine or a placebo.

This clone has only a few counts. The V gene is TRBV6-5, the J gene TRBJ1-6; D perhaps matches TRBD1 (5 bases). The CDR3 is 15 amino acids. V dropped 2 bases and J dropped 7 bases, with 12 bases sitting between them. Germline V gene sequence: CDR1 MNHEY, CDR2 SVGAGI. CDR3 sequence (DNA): TGTGCCAGCAGTTACGAACTACGGGGGAATTCACCCCTCCACTTT. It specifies CASSYELRGNSPLHF.

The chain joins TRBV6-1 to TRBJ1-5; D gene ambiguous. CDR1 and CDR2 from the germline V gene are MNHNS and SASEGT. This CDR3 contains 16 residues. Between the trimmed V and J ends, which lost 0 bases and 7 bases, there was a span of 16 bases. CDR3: CASSEAGLLVGQPQHF. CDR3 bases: TGTGCCAGCAGTGAAGCCGGTTTGTTGGTAGGGCAGCCCCAGCATTTT.

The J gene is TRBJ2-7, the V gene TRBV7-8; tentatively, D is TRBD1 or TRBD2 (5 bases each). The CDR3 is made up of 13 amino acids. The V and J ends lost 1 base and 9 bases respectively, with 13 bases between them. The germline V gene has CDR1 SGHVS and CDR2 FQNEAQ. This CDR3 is CASSLGGRAVQYF. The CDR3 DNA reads TGTGCCAGCAGCTTAGGGGGACGGGCCGTGCAGTACTTC.